This T cell receptor (beta chain) was observed in a study of T cell responses to AZD1222 COVID-19 vaccine. With respect to this clone: Its specificity is not known.

Trimming took off 8 bases at V and 5 bases at J, with 30 bases between the two ends. This CDR3 is built from 18 residues. CDR1 and CDR2 from the germline V gene are SNHLY and FYNNEI. Study-wide findings and caveats: Donors were largely white British and mainly female; clonal diversity was possibly underestimated. Among those given AZD1222, only five to seven were seropositive at baseline.

Method: immunoSEQ multiplex PCR; TCRdb's copy keeps in-frame clones and lacks some. The repertoire holds some 180,000 clones, with approximately 92% as singletons. The receptor was derived from an adult in good health. The V gene is TRBV2, the J gene TRBJ1-2; D is unclear. The source material was peripheral blood, sampled on day 0 of AZD1222 vaccination. The CDR3 bases are TGTGCCAGCGGACCCCCCCAAGACGGGAATTTACGGGGTTATGGCTACACCTTC. It yields the protein CASGPPQDGNLRGYGYTF.